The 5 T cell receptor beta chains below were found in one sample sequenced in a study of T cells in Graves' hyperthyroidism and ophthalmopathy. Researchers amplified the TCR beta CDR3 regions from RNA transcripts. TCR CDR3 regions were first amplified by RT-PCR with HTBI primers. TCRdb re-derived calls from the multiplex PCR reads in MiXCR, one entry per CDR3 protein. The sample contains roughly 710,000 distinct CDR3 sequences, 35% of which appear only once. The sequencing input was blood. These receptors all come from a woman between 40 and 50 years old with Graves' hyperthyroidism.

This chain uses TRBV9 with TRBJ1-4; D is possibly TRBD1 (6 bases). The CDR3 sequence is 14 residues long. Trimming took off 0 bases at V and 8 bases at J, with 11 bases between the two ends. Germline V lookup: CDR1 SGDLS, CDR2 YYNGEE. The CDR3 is CASSVEAGDEKLFF. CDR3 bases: TGTGCCAGCAGCGTAGAGGCAGGGGACGAAAAACTGTTTTTT.

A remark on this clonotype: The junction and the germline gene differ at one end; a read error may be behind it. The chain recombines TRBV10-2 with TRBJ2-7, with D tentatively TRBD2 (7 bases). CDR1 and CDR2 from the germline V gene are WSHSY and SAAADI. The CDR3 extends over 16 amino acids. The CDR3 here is CASSQVWGREPFEQYF. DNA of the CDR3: TGTGCCAGCAGCCAAGTGTGGGGGCGGGAGCCCTTCGAGCAGTACTTC.

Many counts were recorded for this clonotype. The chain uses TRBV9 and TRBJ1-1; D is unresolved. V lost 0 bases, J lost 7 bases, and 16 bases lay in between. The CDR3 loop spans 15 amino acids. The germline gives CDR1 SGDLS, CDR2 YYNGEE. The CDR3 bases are TGTGCCAGCAGCGTAGGTCTCCTTCCCGGGGATGAAGCTTTCTTT. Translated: CASSVGLLPGDEAFF.

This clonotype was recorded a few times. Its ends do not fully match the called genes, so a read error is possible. This CDR3 is CASSSSPIAGRSSYEQYF. In nucleotides, the CDR3 is TGTGCCAGCAGTTCCTCCCCGATAGCAGGCCGAAGCTCCTACGAGCAGTACTTC. The V gene is TRBV10-3, the J gene TRBJ2-7; D not resolved. Germline V gene sequence: CDR1 ENHRY, CDR2 SYGVKD. The CDR3 covers 18 residues.

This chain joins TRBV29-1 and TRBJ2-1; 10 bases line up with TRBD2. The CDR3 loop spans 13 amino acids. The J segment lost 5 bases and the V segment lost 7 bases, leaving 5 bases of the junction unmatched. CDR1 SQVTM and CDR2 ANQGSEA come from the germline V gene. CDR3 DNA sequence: TGCAGCGGGGGACTAGCGATAGACAATGAGCAGTTCTTC. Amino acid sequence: CSGGLAIDNEQFF.